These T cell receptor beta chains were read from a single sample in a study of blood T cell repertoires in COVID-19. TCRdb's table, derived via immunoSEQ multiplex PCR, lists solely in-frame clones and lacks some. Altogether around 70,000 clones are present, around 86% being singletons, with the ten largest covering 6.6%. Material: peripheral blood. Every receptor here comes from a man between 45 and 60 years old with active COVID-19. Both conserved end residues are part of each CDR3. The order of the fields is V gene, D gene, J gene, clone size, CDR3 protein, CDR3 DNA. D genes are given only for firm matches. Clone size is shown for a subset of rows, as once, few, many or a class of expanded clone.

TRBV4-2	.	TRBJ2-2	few	CASSQAGARDTGELFF	TGTGCCAGCAGCCAAGCTGGGGCTAGAGACACCGGGGAGCTGTTTTTT
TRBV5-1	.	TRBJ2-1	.	CASSQGNTYNEQFF	TGCGCCAGCAGTCAGGGTAATACCTACAATGAGCAGTTCTTC
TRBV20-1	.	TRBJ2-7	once	CSASVPGPSYEQYF	TGCAGTGCTAGTGTCCCCGGTCCCTCCTACGAGCAGTACTTC
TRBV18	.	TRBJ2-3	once	CASSPTIGEAAGTQYF	TGTGCCAGCTCACCCACCATCGGGGAAGCGGCTGGTACGCAGTATTTT
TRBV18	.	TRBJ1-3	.	CASSPRVGPSTIYF	TGTGCCAGCTCACCACGGGTGGGGCCCTCAACCATATATTTT
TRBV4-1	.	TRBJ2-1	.	CASSQDDGPGFKEQFF	TGCGCCAGCAGCCAAGATGACGGCCCCGGGTTCAAAGAGCAGTTCTTC
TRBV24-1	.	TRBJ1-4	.	CATSAGEKLFF	TGTGCCACCAGCGCCGGTGAAAAACTGTTTTTT
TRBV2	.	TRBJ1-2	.	CASSGGFYGYTF	TGTGCCAGCTCCGGGGGTTTCTATGGCTACACCTTC
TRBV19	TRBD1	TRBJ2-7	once	CASSLGDRAAFYEQYF	TGTGCCAGTAGTTTAGGGGACAGGGCCGCGTTCTACGAGCAGTACTTC
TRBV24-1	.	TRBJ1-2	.	CATSALSGGANYGYTF	TGTGCCACCAGTGCCCTGAGCGGGGGAGCTAACTATGGCTACACCTTC
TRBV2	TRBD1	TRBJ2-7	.	CASSEGQGAYEQYF	TGTGCCAGCAGTGAGGGACAGGGGGCGTACGAGCAGTACTTC
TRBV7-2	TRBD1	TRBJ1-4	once	CASSLQMTGGNEKLFF	TGTGCCAGCAGCCTCCAAATGACAGGGGGAAATGAAAAACTGTTTTTT
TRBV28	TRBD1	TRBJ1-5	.	CASRKSRGSNQPQHF	TGTGCCAGCAGGAAAAGCAGGGGGAGCAATCAGCCCCAGCATTTT
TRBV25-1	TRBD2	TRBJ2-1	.	CASSGPSGTDNEQFF	TGTGCCAGCAGTGGTCCTAGCGGGACCGACAATGAGCAGTTCTTC
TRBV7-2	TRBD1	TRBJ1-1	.	CASSLGGTGGTEAFF	TGTGCCAGCAGCTTAGGGGGGACAGGGGGCACTGAAGCTTTCTTT
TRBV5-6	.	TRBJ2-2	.	CASSFPSGMNTGELFF	TGTGCCAGCAGCTTTCCGTCAGGGATGAACACCGGGGAGCTGTTTTTT
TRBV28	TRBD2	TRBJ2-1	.	CAGRTSGSNEQFF	TGTGCTGGGCGGACTAGCGGGTCAAATGAGCAGTTCTTC